What follows are 30 T cell receptor beta chains derived from one specimen sequenced in a study of CD8 T cells in ankylosing spondylitis. Study-level findings and limits: Blood of patients with ankylosing spondylitis appeared to be characterized by a TCR beta motif of eight highly homologous variants.

TCRdb called the 5' RACE reads again in MiXCR, with one record for every CDR3 protein. The sample has more than 400,000 distinct CDR3 sequences; approximately 5.3% are singletons. No antigen is known for these receptors. What was sequenced was blood, either unsorted or a sorted T cell fraction (not recorded which). The source is a male donor with ankylosing spondylitis.

At least ten counts were recorded for this clonotype. The chain employs TRBV20-1 and TRBJ2-2; tentatively, D is TRBD2 (6 bases). Trimming pared 0 bases from V and 7 bases from J, leaving 12 bases between. The CDR3 length is 14 residues. CDR1 is DFQATT and CDR2 is SNEGSKA in the germline V gene (reference sequence). The chain's CDR3 is CSARDLRDGGELFF. CDR3 nucleotides: TGCAGTGCTAGAGATCTGCGGGACGGCGGGGAGCTGTTTTTT.

J is TRBJ2-2 and V is TRBV25-1; D unclear. V was clipped by 1 base and J by 2 bases, with 17 bases between them. There are 18 residues in the CDR3. Germline V gene lookup returns CDR1 MGHDK and CDR2 SYGVNS. The CDR3 is CASSEFGWADPNTGELFF. DNA for the CDR3: TGTGCCAGCAGTGAATTTGGATGGGCGGACCCCAACACCGGGGAGCTGTTTTTT.

This clonotype has ten or more counts. Written as DNA, the CDR3 is TGCGCCAGCAGCCAAGCACCCCGTGCTCGGTCAGATACGCAGTATTTT. Encoded protein: CASSQAPRARSDTQYF. J is TRBJ2-3 and V is TRBV4-3; the D is unclear. In germline, CDR1 is LGHNA, CDR2 YSLEER. V lost 1 base to trimming and J lost 4 bases, with 15 bases between them. The CDR3 covers 16 residues.

In this sample, this clonotype turned up many times. The chain carries TRBV7-9 and TRBJ1-3; D gene unclear. CDR1 and CDR2 (germline): SEHNR, FQNEAQ (reference sequence). V lost 8 bases and J lost 0, with 5 bases in between. The CDR3 spans 12 residues. CDR3 loop: CASWGSGNTIYF. CDR3 bases: TGTGCCAGCTGGGGCTCTGGAAACACCATATATTTT.

This clonotype was detected many times. The V call is TRBV6-1, the J call TRBJ2-3; D tentatively fits TRBD1 or TRBD2 (6 bases each). Trimming left V 8 bases short and J 6 bases short, with 21 bases between. The germline gives CDR1 MNHNS, CDR2 SASEGT. CDR3 size: 15 residues. The CDR3 DNA reads TGTGCCAGCGGAATAGCGGAGGGGGTCTTGGATACGCAGTATTTT. It specifies CASGIAEGVLDTQYF.

This clonotype was counted between two and nine times. The chain combines TRBV7-2 with TRBJ1-1; 10 bases are a match to TRBD1. The CDR3 totals 15 residues. The V gene end was trimmed by 5 bases and the J gene end by 5 bases; junction bases not matched to a gene: 8. Germline CDR1 is SGHTA and CDR2 is FQGNSA. As DNA, the CDR3 is TGTGCCAGCAGCCCTCGGACAGGGGGTTCAACTGAAGCTTTCTTT. Its translation is CASSPRTGGSTEAFF.

There are many counts of this clonotype. The V and J genes are TRBV7-3 and TRBJ1-6; the D is unclear. The germline CDR1 and CDR2 sequences are SGHTA and FQGTGA. The CDR3 runs 12 residues. Trimming took off 5 bases at V and 6 bases at J, with 5 bases between the two ends. CDR3 amino acids: CASSSGNSPLHF. CDR3 sequence (DNA): TGTGCCAGCAGCAGTGGTAATTCACCCCTCCACTTT. The full variable domain, rest sourced from reference TRBV7-3 and TRBJ1-6, is GAGVSQTPSNKVTEKGKYVELRCDPISGHTALYWYRQSLGQGPEFLIYFQGTGAADDSGLPNDRFFAVRPEGSVSTLKIQRTERGDSAVYLCASSSGNSPLHFGNGTRLTVT.

Many counts were recorded for this clonotype. The chain is built from TRBV11-1 and TRBJ1-1, with 10 bases fitting TRBD1. Germline V CDR1 and CDR2: SGHAT, FQDESV (reference sequence). V dropped 2 bases and J dropped 8; count of bases not matched to a gene: 11. The length of the CDR3 is 16 residues. CDR3 sequence (DNA): TGTGCCAGCAGCTTACCTCCGGGACAGGGGAAGAAGGAAGCTTTCTTT. Translating gives CASSLPPGQGKKEAFF.

The sample holds many counts of this clonotype. This sequence joins TRBV6-1 and TRBJ2-3; the match to TRBD1 covers 7 bases. Trimming cost V 5 bases and J 1 base; bases outside gene matches: 6. The CDR3 is 15 residues long. Germline loops: CDR1 MNHNS, CDR2 SASEGT. CDR3 amino acids: CASSPLDRRTDTQYF. As DNA, the CDR3 is TGTGCCAGCAGTCCCCTGGACAGGCGCACAGATACGCAGTATTTT.

The chain couples TRBV11-2 to TRBJ2-1, with D possibly being TRBD2 (5 bases). Trimming stripped 5 bases from V and 0 bases from J, with 11 bases between. The CDR3 length is 15 residues. Germline assignment: CDR1 SGHAT and CDR2 FQNNGV. DNA of the CDR3: TGTGCCAGCAGCCCGGACTCTAGCTCCTACAATGAGCAGTTCTTC. This translates into CASSPDSSSYNEQFF.

This clonotype was detected many times. The chain has TRBV7-9 and TRBJ1-2; TRBD1 agrees at 7 bases. The germline gives CDR1 SEHNR, CDR2 FQNEAQ (reference sequence). Unmatched junction bases numbered 7, after V lost 5 bases and J lost 4 bases. This CDR3 is 14 amino acids long. As DNA, the CDR3 is TGTGCCAGCAGCCTAACGACAGGGAGCTATGGCTACACCTTC. Residues: CASSLTTGSYGYTF.

The genes are TRBV7-8 and TRBJ2-7, with a possible D match to TRBD1 (5 bases). Germline V gene lookup returns CDR1 SGHVS and CDR2 FQNEAQ. Trimming removed 0 bases at V and 5 bases at J, with 11 bases between. This CDR3 is 14 amino acids long. The CDR3 region is CASSLAGLGDEQYF. The CDR3 DNA follows: TGTGCCAGCAGCTTAGCAGGATTAGGGGACGAGCAGTACTTC.

This clonotype was observed many times. The chain joins TRBV5-1 to TRBJ2-3; D assignment may be TRBD1 or TRBD2 (5 bases each). Trimming removed 2 bases at V and 2 bases at J, with 9 bases between. There are 14 residues in the CDR3. From germline, CDR1 is SGHRS and CDR2 YFSETQ. The CDR3 DNA is TGCGCCAGCAGCTTTGAGGGGTTCACAGATACGCAGTATTTT. It codes for CASSFEGFTDTQYF.

This clonotype showed up many times. This rearrangement joins TRBV27 to TRBJ1-1, with D perhaps TRBD1 (5 bases). With 5 bases removed from V and 6 bases from J, the gap between germline ends came to 22 bases. Germline V CDR1 and CDR2: MNHEY, SMNVEV (reference sequence). CDR3 length equals 16 residues. The CDR3 DNA is TGTGCCAGCAGTATCAGGGAGGGGATTTATGGGGCTGAAGCTTTCTTT. Protein: CASSIREGIYGAEAFF.

This clonotype was counted many times. The DNA of the CDR3 is TGCGCCAGCAGCTTGGATGGGCGGTGGGGCAAATACAATGAGCAGTTCTTC. It yields the protein CASSLDGRWGKYNEQFF. V usage is TRBV5-1 and J usage is TRBJ2-1, with D perhaps matching TRBD1 (5 bases). CDR1 is SGHRS, CDR2 YFSETQ, per germline. The V end lost 0 bases, the J end lost 4 bases, and 17 bases lay between the germline ends. The CDR3 covers 17 residues.

There are many counts of this clonotype. The chain couples TRBV4-3 to TRBJ2-4, with 10 bases matching TRBD1. The germline V gene encodes CDR1 LGHNA and CDR2 YSLEER. J lost 8 bases, V lost 4 bases, and 5 bases had no gene match. The CDR3 runs to 14 residues. The DNA for the CDR3 is TGCGCCAGCAGCCCTGGACAGGGGGAAGACATTCAGTACTTC. Translated, it gives CASSPGQGEDIQYF.

The chain joins TRBV4-3 to TRBJ2-7; TRBD2 matches 12 bases. The CDR3 sequence is 19 residues long. V lost 0 bases and J lost 7; bases outside the gene matches: 16. CDR1 is LGHNA and CDR2 is YSLEER in the germline V gene. The CDR3 loop is CASSQELVLSTSGGSEQYF. CDR3 nucleotides: TGCGCCAGCAGCCAAGAGTTGGTCTTATCGACTAGCGGGGGATCGGAGCAGTACTTC.

This clonotype was seen repeatedly, ten times or more. The J gene is TRBJ2-5, the V gene TRBV29-1, with TRBD1 as a possible D gene (6 bases). Germline CDR1 is SQVTM and CDR2 is ANQGSEA. The CDR3 is 12 amino acids. Trimming removed 7 bases from V and 6 bases from J, with 15 bases in between. The CDR3 DNA is TGCAGCGGGGGACACCTTCTCCAGACCCAGTACTTC. The encoded protein is CSGGHLLQTQYF.

This clonotype occurred many times. The gene calls are TRBV9 and TRBJ1-1; D is ambiguous. CDR1 is SGDLS and CDR2 is YYNGEE in the germline V gene. The CDR3 loop spans 12 amino acids. V was clipped by 3 bases and J by 4 bases, with 7 bases between them. The CDR3 region is CASSARGTEAFF. DNA of the CDR3: TGTGCCAGCAGCGCTCGGGGCACTGAAGCTTTCTTT. Variable domain in full (rest from reference TRBV9 and TRBJ1-1): DSGVTQTPKHLITATGQRVTLRCSPRSGDLSVYWYQQSLDQGLQFLIQYYNGEERAKGNILERFSAQQFPDLHSELNLSSLELGDSALYFCASSARGTEAFFGQGTRLTVV.

This clonotype was counted ten times or more. This chain links TRBV7-9 with TRBJ2-7, with D tentatively TRBD2 (5 bases). V dropped 4 bases and J dropped 1 base, with 20 bases sitting between them. The CDR3 has 17 amino acids. Germline values: CDR1 SEHNR, CDR2 FQNEAQ (reference sequence). CDR3 sequence reads: CASSSSAGVRTSYEQYF. The CDR3 DNA is TGTGCCAGCAGCTCATCCGCAGGCGTCAGGACTTCCTACGAGCAGTACTTC.

This chain links TRBV15 with TRBJ2-5, with 8 bases aligning to TRBD1. Germline-derived CDR1 and CDR2 are LNHNV and YYDKDF (reference sequence). J was trimmed by 5 bases and V by 5 bases; bases with no gene match: 10. This CDR3 is 15 amino acids long. CDR3 sequence reads: CATSGPQGVWETQYF. In nucleotides, the CDR3 is TGTGCCACCAGCGGACCACAGGGGGTCTGGGAGACCCAGTACTTC.

This clonotype was counted at least ten times. The chain links TRBV11-2 to TRBJ2-3; 13 nucleotides line up with TRBD2. Germline assignment: CDR1 SGHAT and CDR2 FQNNGV. J lost 1 base, V lost 4 bases, and 11 bases had no gene match. The CDR3 covers 19 residues. CDR3 protein: CASSYGLAGEMKGTDTQYF. CDR3 in DNA: TGTGCCAGCAGCTATGGACTAGCGGGAGAAATGAAAGGCACAGATACGCAGTATTTT. The whole variable domain, remainder taken from reference TRBV11-2 and TRBJ2-3, is EAGVAQSPRYKIIEKRQSVAFWCNPISGHATLYWYQQILGQGPKLLIQFQNNGVVDDSQLPKDRFSAERLKGVDSTLKIQPAKLEDSAVYLCASSYGLAGEMKGTDTQYFGPGTRLTVL.

The chain joins TRBV6-1 to TRBJ2-3; 12 bases map to TRBD2. This CDR3 contains 14 residues. The germline gives CDR1 MNHNS, CDR2 SASEGT. Trimming removed 11 bases from V and 6 bases from J; junction bases left unmatched: 9. For the CDR3, the DNA is TGTGCCGGAAGACTAGCGGGAGAGGCGGATACGCAGTATTTT. Translated: CAGRLAGEADTQYF.

This clonotype was found many times. The chain employs TRBV20-1 and TRBJ1-2, with 9 positions matching TRBD1. Per germline, CDR1 DFQATT and CDR2 SNEGSKA (reference sequence). The CDR3 is 15 residues long. V was pared by 1 base and J by 2 bases, with 5 bases of the junction left unmatched. This chain's CDR3 is CSARATGTGNYGYTF. The CDR3 bases are TGCAGTGCTAGAGCTACCGGGACAGGGAACTATGGCTACACCTTC.

This clonotype was observed many times. This chain uses TRBV9 with TRBJ1-2, with a tentative D call TRBD1 (6 bases). This CDR3 contains 14 residues. Germline V gene data show CDR1 as SGDLS and CDR2 as YYNGEE. Trimming removed 0 bases at V and 5 bases at J, with 11 bases between. The CDR3 coding sequence is TGTGCCAGCAGCGTAGGGGGGCAGGCTTATGGCTACACCTTC. The encoded protein is CASSVGGQAYGYTF.

This clonotype was observed many times. The V gene is TRBV6-5, the J gene TRBJ1-5; D is unresolved. CDR3 length: 15 residues. The ends were cut back, 4 bases at V and 2 bases at J, with 12 bases in the middle. CDR1 is MNHEY, CDR2 SVGAGI, per germline. CDR3 sequence reads: CASSSTWGGNQPQHF. In DNA, the CDR3 is TGTGCCAGCAGTTCTACGTGGGGAGGCAATCAGCCCCAGCATTTT.

This clonotype occurred many times. The chain combines TRBV29-1 with TRBJ2-1; 9 nucleotides align to TRBD2. The CDR3 extends over 16 amino acids. CDR1 is SQVTM, CDR2 ANQGSEA, per germline. The ends lost 8 bases at V and 0 bases at J; junction bases unmatched: 11. The CDR3, as DNA: TGCAGCATTTGTTTAATTAGCGGGAGCTCCTACAATGAGCAGTTCTTC. Translated: CSICLISGSSYNEQFF.

This clonotype was detected ten times or more. The chain couples TRBV20-1 to TRBJ1-1, with D uncertain. The germline gives CDR1 DFQATT, CDR2 SNEGSKA (reference sequence). The CDR3 is made up of 13 amino acids. Trimming left V 6 bases short and J 1 base short, with 12 bases between. CDR3 amino acids: CSAQIDGNTEAFF. The CDR3 bases are TGCAGTGCCCAAATCGACGGGAACACTGAAGCTTTCTTT.

The rearrangement links TRBV7-8 to TRBJ2-3; tentatively, D is TRBD2 (5 bases). The germline V gene encodes CDR1 SGHVS and CDR2 FQNEAQ. This CDR3 is built from 17 residues. V was cut by 3 bases and J by 1 base, with 17 bases left in between. CDR3 amino acids: CASSFSVVLAGTDTQYF. The DNA of the CDR3 is TGTGCCAGCAGCTTTTCCGTGGTGCTAGCTGGCACAGATACGCAGTATTTT.

This clonotype has at least ten counts. V and J are TRBV15 and TRBJ1-5; D ambiguous. Trimming removed 0 bases at V and 1 base at J, with 7 bases between. The germline CDR1 and CDR2 sequences are LNHNV and YYDKDF (reference sequence). The CDR3 sequence is 15 residues long. The chain's CDR3 is CATSRDRSSNQPQHF. As DNA, the CDR3 is TGTGCCACCAGCAGAGATAGGTCCAGCAATCAGCCCCAGCATTTT.